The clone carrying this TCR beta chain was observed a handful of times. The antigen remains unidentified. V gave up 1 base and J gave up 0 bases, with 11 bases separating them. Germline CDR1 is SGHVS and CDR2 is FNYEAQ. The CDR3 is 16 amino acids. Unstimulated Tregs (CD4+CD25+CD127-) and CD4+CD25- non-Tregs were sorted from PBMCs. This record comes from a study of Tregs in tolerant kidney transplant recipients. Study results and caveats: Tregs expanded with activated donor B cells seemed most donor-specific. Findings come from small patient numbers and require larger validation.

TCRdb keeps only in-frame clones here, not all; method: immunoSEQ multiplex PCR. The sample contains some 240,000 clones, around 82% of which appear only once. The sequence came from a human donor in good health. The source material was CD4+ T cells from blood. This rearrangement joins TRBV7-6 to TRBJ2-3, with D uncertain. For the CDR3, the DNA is TGTGCCAGCAGCTTAGTATCCGGACCCAGCACAGATACGCAGTATTTT. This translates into CASSLVSGPSTDTQYF.